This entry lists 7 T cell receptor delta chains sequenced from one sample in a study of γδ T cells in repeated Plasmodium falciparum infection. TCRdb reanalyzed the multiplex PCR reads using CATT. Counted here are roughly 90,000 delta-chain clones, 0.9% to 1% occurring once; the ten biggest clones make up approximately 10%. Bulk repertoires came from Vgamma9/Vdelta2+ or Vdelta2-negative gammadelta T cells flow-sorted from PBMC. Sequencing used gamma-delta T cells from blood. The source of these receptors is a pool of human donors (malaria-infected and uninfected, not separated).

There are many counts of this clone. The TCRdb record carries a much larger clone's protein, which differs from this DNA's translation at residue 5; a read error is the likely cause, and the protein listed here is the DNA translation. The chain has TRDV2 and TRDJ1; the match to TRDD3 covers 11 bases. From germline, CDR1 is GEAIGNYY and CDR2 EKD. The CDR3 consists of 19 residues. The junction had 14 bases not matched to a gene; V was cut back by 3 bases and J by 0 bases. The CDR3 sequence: CACDALVLGDRGDTDKLIF. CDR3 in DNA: TGTGCCTGTGACGCCCTCGTACTGGGGGATAGGGGAGACACCGATAAACTCATCTTT.

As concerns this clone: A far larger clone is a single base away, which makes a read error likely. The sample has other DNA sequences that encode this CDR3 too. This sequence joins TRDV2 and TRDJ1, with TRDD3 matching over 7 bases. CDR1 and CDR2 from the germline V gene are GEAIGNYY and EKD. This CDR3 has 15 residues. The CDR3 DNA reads TGTGCCTGCGACACGCTATGGGGGGATACCGATAAACTCATCTTT. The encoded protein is CACDTLWGDTDKLIF.

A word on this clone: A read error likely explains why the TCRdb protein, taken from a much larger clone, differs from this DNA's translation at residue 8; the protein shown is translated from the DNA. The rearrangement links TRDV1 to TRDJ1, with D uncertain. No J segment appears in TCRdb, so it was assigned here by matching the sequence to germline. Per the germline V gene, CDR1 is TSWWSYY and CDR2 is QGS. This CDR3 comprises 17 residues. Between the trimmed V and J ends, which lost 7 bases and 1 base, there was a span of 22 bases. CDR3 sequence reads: CALAGPPAPLPTDKLIF. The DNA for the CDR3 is TGTGCTCTTGCTGGTCCTCCGGCCCCTTTGCCCACCGATAAACTCATCTTT.

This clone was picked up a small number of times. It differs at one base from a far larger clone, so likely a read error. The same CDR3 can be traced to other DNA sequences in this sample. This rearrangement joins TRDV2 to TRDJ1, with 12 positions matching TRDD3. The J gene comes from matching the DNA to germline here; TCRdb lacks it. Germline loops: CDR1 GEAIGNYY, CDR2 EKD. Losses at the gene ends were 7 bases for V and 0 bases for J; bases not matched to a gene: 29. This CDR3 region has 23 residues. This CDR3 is CACDGAFLLPVLGDTPYTDKLIF. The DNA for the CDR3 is TGTGCCTGCGACGGGGCCTTCCTACTTCCTGTACTGGGGGATACCCCCTACACCGATAAACTCATCTTT.

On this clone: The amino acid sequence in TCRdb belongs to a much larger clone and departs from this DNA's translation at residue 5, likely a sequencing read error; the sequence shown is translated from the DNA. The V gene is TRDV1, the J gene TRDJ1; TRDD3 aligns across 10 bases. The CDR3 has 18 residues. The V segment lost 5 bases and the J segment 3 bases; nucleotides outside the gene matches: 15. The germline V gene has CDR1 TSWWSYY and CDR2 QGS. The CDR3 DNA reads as TGTGCTCTTGGGCAACATCCGGGCTGGGGGATAGTATCCGATAAACTCATCTTT. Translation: CALGQHPGWGIVSDKLIF.

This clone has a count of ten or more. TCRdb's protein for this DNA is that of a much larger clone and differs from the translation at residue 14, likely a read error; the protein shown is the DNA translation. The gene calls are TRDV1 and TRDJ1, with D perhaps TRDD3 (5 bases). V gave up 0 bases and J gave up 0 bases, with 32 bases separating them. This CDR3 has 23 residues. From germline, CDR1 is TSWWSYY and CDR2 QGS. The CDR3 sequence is CALGELINCPYKSEDMDTDKLIF. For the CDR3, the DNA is TGTGCTCTTGGGGAACTAATAAATTGCCCTTACAAATCTGAGGATATGGACACCGATAAACTCATCTTT.

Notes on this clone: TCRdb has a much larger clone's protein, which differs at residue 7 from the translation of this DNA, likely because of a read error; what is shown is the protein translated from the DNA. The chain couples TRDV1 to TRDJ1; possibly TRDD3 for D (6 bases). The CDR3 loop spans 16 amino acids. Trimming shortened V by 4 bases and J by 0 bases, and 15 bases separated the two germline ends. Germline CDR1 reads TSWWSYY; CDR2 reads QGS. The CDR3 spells CALGAMRGRYTDKLIF. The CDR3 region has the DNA TGTGCTCTTGGGGCCATGAGGGGGAGGTACACCGATAAACTCATCTTT.